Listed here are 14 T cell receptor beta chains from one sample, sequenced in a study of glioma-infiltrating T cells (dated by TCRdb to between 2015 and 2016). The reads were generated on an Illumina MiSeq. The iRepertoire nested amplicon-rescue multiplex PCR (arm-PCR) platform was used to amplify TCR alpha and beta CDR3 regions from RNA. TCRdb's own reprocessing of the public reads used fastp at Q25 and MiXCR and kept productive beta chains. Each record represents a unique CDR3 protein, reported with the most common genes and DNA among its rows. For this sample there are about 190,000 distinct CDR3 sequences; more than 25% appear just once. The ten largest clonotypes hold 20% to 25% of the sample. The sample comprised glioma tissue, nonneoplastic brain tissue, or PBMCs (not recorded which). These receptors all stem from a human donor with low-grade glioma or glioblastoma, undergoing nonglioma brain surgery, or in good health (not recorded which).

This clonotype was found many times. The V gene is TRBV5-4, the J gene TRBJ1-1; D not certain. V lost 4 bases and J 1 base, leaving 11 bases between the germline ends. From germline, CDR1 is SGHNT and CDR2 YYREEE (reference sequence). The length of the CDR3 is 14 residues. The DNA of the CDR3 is TGTGCCAGCAGCCTTAGGTGGACGAACACTGAAGCTTTCTTT. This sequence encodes CASSLRWTNTEAFF.

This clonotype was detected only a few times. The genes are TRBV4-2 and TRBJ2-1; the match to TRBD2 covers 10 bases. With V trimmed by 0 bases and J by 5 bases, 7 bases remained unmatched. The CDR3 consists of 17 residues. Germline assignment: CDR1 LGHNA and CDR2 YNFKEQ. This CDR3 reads CASSQEEGTSAHNEQFF. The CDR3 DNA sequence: TGTGCCAGCAGCCAAGAGGAAGGGACTAGCGCCCACAATGAGCAGTTCTTC.

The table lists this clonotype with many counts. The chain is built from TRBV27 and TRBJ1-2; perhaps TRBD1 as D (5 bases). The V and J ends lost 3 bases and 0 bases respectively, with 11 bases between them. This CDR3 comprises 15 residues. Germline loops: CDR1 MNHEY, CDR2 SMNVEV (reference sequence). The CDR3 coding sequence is TGTGCCAGCAGTTTGACGGCCAGGGCTAACTATGGCTACACCTTC. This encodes CASSLTARANYGYTF.

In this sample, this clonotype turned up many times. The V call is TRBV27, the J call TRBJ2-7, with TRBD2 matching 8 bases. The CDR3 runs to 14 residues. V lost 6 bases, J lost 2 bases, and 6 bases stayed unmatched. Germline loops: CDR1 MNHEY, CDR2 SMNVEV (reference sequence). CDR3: CASSLRGGTYEQYF. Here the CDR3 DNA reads TGTGCCAGCAGCCTCCGGGGGGGAACCTACGAGCAGTACTTC.

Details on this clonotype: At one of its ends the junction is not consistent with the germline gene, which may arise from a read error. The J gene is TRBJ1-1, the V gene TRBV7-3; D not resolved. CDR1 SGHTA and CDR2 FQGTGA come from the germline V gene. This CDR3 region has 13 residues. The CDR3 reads CANSLVANTEAFF. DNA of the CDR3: TGTGCCAACAGCTTAGTCGCGAACACTGAGGCTTTCTTT.

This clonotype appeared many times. CDR3 DNA: TGTGCCAGCAGTTACCCAACAGGGAGGGGGCTGGACGAGCAGTACTTC. This gives the protein CASSYPTGRGLDEQYF. This rearrangement joins TRBV6-7 to TRBJ2-7; the D call may be TRBD1 or TRBD2 (7 bases each). TRBV6-7 is labeled an ORF, and its function is uncertain. Trimming left V 2 bases short and J 5 bases short, with 19 bases between. This CDR3 spans 16 amino acids.

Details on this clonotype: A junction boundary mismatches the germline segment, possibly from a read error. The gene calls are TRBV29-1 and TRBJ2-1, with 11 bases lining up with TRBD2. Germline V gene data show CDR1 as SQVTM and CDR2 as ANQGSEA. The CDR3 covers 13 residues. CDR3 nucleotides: TGCATCGTTGGTCTAGCGGGAGGTATTGAGCAGTTCTTC. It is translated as CIVGLAGGIEQFF.

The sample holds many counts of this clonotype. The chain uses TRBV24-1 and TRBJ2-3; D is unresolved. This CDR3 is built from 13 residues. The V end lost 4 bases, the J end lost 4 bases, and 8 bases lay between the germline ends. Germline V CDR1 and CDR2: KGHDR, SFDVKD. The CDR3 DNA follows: TGTGCCACCAGTGACCCTATATCAGATACGCAGTATTTT. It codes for CATSDPISDTQYF.

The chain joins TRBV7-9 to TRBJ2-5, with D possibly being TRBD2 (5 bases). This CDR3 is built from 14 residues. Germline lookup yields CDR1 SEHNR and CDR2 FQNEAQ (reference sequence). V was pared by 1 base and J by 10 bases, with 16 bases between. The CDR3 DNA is TGTGCCAGCAGCTTAGTAGGAGGTCAAGATATCCAGTACTTC. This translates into CASSLVGGQDIQYF.

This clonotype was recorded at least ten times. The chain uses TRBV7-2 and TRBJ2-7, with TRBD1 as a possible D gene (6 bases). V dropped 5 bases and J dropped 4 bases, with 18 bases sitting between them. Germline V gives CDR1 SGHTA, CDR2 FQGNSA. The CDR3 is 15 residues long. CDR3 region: CASSARSRGGYEQYF. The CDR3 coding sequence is TGTGCCAGCAGCGCCAGGAGTAGAGGGGGTTACGAGCAGTACTTC.

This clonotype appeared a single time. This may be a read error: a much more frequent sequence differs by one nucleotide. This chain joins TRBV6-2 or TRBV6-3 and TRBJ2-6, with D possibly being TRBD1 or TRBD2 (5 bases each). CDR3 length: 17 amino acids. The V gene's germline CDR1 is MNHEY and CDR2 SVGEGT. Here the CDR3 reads CASTYEGYLSGANVLTF. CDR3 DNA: TGTGCCAGCACTTACGAGGGGTACCTCTCTGGGGCCAACGTCCTGACTTTC.

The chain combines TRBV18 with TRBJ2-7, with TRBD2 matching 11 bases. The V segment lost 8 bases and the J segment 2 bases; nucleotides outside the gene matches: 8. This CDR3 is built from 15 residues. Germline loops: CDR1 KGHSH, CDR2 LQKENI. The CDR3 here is CASSPRTSGPYEQYF. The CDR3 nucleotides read TGTGCCAGCAGCCCGAGGACTAGCGGGCCCTACGAGCAGTACTTC.

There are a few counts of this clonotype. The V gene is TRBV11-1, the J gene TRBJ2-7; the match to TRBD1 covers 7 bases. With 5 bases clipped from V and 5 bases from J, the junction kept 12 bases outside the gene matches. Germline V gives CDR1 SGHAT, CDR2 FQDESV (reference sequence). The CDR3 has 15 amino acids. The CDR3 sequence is CASSVFSAGGNEQYF. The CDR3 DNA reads TGTGCCAGCAGCGTCTTCTCGGCAGGGGGAAACGAGCAGTACTTC.

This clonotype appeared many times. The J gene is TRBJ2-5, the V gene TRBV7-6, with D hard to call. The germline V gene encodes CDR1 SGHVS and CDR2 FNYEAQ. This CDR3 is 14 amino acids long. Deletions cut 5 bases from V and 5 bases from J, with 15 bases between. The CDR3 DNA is TGTGCCAGCAGCCCCGGAGCTTCGGCGGAGACCCAGTACTTC. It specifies CASSPGASAETQYF.